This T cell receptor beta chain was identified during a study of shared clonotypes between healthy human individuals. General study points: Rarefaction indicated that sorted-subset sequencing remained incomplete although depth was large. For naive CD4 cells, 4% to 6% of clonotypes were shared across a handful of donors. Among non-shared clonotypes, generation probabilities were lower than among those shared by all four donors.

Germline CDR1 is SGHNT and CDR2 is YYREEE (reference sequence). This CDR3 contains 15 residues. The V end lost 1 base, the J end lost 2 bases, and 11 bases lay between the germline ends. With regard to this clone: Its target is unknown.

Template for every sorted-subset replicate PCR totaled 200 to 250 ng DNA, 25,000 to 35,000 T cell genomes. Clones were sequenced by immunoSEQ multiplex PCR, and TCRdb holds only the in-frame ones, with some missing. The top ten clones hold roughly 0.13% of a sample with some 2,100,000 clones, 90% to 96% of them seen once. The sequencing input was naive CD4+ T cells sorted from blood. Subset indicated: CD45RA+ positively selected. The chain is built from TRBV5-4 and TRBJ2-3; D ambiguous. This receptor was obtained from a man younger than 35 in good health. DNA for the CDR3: TGTGCCAGCAGCTTGCAGAAGGGAAACACAGATACGCAGTATTTT. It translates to CASSLQKGNTDTQYF.